Below are 26 T cell receptor beta chains sequenced from a single sample in a study of patients and donors after allogeneic stem cell transplantation. TCRdb used MiXCR to reprocess the RT-PCR reads, holding one entry per CDR3 protein. This table has around 10,000 distinct CDR3 sequences, roughly a fifth appearing once. Specimen: blood, either unsorted or a sorted T cell fraction (not recorded which). Receptor source: a human donor who was either an allogeneic HSCT recipient or a stem cell or donor lymphocyte infusion donor (not recorded which). It is not recorded whose cells these are; they may come from a transplant donor.

This clonotype was detected ten times or more. The chain links TRBV6-1 to TRBJ1-5, with D unclear. Germline V CDR1 and CDR2: MNHNS, SASEGT. The CDR3 is 13 amino acids. V gave up 8 bases and J gave up 0 bases, with 8 bases separating them. CDR3 in amino acids: CASGGGSNQPQHF. CDR3 in DNA: TGTGCCAGCGGTGGCGGTAGCAATCAGCCCCAGCATTTT.

The chain recombines TRBV21-1 with TRBJ1-2; whether TRBD1, the table's D call, matches the DNA was not checked. TRBV21-1 is labeled a pseudogene. The CDR3 is 13 amino acids. CDR3 sequence (DNA): TGTGCCAGCAGCAAACCCCGGTTCTATGGCTACACCTTC. Encoded protein: CASSKPRFYGYTF.

V usage is TRBV20-1 and J usage is TRBJ1-1; a possible D gene is TRBD1 (6 bases). The CDR3 loop spans 17 amino acids. Germline CDR1 is DFQATT and CDR2 is SNEGSKA (reference sequence). Trimming pared 3 bases from V and 0 bases from J, leaving 20 bases between. CDR3 loop: CSASIGRGGLMNTEAFF. The CDR3 coding sequence is TGCAGTGCTAGTATCGGCAGGGGCGGCTTAATGAACACTGAAGCTTTCTTT.

This clonotype was seen many times. The rearrangement links TRBV12-3 or TRBV12-4 to TRBJ1-2; 7 positions match TRBD1. The length of the CDR3 is 14 residues. The ends lost 2 bases at V and 2 bases at J; junction bases unmatched: 2. The chain's CDR3 is CASSLPGQNYGYTF. The DNA for the CDR3 is TGTGCCAGCAGTTTACCGGGACAGAACTATGGCTACACCTTC.

The J gene is TRBJ2-2, the V gene TRBV18, with unresolved D. V gave up 1 base and J gave up 3 bases, with 12 bases separating them. The CDR3 is 16 residues long. CDR1 is KGHSH, CDR2 LQKENI, per germline. The CDR3 DNA reads as TGTGCCAGCTCACCACGTCGGGCTGGGGACACCGGGGAGCTGTTTTTT. Its translation is CASSPRRAGDTGELFF. The full variable domain, rest sourced from reference TRBV18 and TRBJ2-2, is NAGVMQNPRHLVRRRGQEARLRCSPMKGHSHVYWYRQLPEEGLKFMVYLQKENIIDESGMPKERFSAEFPKEGPSILRIQQVVRGDSAAYFCASSPRRAGDTGELFFGEGSRLTVL.

The V call is TRBV15, the J call TRBJ2-7; possible D gene TRBD1, 6 bases. The length of the CDR3 is 13 residues. V was cut by 0 bases and J by 9 bases, with 12 bases left in between. Germline V gives CDR1 LNHNV, CDR2 YYDKDF (reference sequence). The CDR3: CATSREDSPRQYF. CDR3 sequence (DNA): TGTGCCACCAGCAGAGAGGACAGCCCGCGGCAGTACTTC. Full variable domain (remainder filled in from reference TRBV15 and TRBJ2-7): DAMVIQNPRYQVTQFGKPVTLSCSQTLNHNVMYWYQQKSSQAPKLLFHYYDKDFNNEADTPDNFQSRRPNTSFCFLDIRSPGLGDTAMYLCATSREDSPRQYFGPGTRLTVT.

Details on this clonotype: One junction end disagrees with the germline gene, perhaps due to a read error. V usage is TRBV10-2 and J usage is TRBJ2-3; D may be TRBD2 (6 bases). In germline, CDR1 is WSHSY, CDR2 SAAADI. This CDR3 has 15 residues. The CDR3 is CSSSEGIAGTDTQYF. Written as DNA, the CDR3 is TGCTCCAGCAGTGAGGGTATAGCGGGCACAGATACGCAGTATTTT.

The chain joins TRBV10-3 to TRBJ1-4, with D possibly TRBD1 on 5 matching bases. The CDR3 runs to 13 residues. From germline, CDR1 is ENHRY and CDR2 SYGVKD. V was shortened by 8 bases and J by 8 bases, with 15 bases between the two germline ends. In DNA, the CDR3 is TGTGCCATCCGGGCAGGGTCTGAAGAAAAACTGTTTTTT. It specifies CAIRAGSEEKLFF.

This clonotype was seen only a few times. V gene TRBV4-1 combines with J gene TRBJ1-6, with D unresolved. The CDR3 is 15 residues long. The germline gives CDR1 MGHRA, CDR2 YSYEKL. Trimming stripped 2 bases from V and 0 bases from J, with 5 bases between. The CDR3 sequence: CASSQTVSYNSPLHF. CDR3 DNA sequence: TGCGCCAGCAGCCAAACAGTCTCCTATAATTCACCCCTCCACTTT.

This clonotype has a count of ten or more. The chain has TRBV20-1 and TRBJ2-1; a weak D match, TRBD2 (6 bases). Trimming pared 4 bases from V and 6 bases from J, leaving 13 bases between. The V gene's germline CDR1 is DFQATT and CDR2 SNEGSKA (reference sequence). This CDR3 is built from 13 residues. CDR3 in amino acids: CSATGESSNEQFF. CDR3 coding DNA: TGCAGTGCTACGGGGGAATCTTCCAATGAGCAGTTCTTC.

Only a few counts were recorded for this clonotype. The rearrangement uses TRBV12-3 or TRBV12-4 and TRBJ1-2, with no clear D. V dropped 0 bases and J dropped 5 bases, with 10 bases sitting between them. This CDR3 comprises 14 residues. CDR3 nucleotides: TGTGCCAGCAGTTTAGCGCAGACTGGATATGGCTACACCTTC. Its protein product is CASSLAQTGYGYTF.

This clonotype was seen repeatedly, ten times or more. The V gene is TRBV28, the J gene TRBJ1-3; D remains unclear. Germline V gene lookup returns CDR1 MDHEN and CDR2 SYDVKM. The CDR3 is 15 residues long. V dropped 5 bases and J dropped 7 bases, with 18 bases sitting between them. CDR3 coding DNA: TGTGCCAGCAGTCGCTCTCGGCGCCAAGGGAACACCATATATTTT. Amino acids: CASSRSRRQGNTIYF.

DNA of the CDR3: TGTGCCAGCAGTGAAGGGCAGATAGATACGCAGTATTTT. This gives the protein CASSEGQIDTQYF. The chain carries TRBV2 and TRBJ2-3; D is unresolved. The CDR3 is 13 amino acids. CDR1 and CDR2 from the germline V gene are SNHLY and FYNNEI. V was cut by 1 base and J by 5 bases, with 7 bases left in between. The whole variable domain, remainder taken from reference TRBV2 and TRBJ2-3, is EPEVTQTPSHQVTQMGQEVILRCVPISNHLYFYWYRQILGQKVEFLVSFYNNEISEKSEIFDDQFSVERPDGSNFTLKIRSTKLEDSAMYFCASSEGQIDTQYFGPGTRLTVL.

This clonotype was detected many times. The chain couples TRBV12-3 or TRBV12-4 to TRBJ1-4, with D uncertain. This CDR3 has 13 amino acids. V dropped 5 bases and J dropped 4 bases, with 8 bases sitting between them. The CDR3 DNA sequence: TGTGCCAGCAGTAGGCAGCTTAATGAAAAACTGTTTTTT. It translates to CASSRQLNEKLFF.

This clonotype was detected ten times or more. The chain employs TRBV5-6 and TRBJ1-6; 8 bases fit TRBD1. Germline V lookup: CDR1 SGHDT, CDR2 YYEEEE. CDR3 length equals 15 residues. After removal of 3 bases from V and 10 bases from J, the junction contained 9 bases not matched to a gene. The DNA of the CDR3 is TGTGCCAGCAGCTCGCAGGGGGCCGAAGGATCACCCCTCCACTTT. Protein sequence: CASSSQGAEGSPLHF. Full variable domain (missing parts from reference TRBV5-6 and TRBJ1-6): DAGVTQSPTHLIKTRGQQVTLRCSPKSGHDTVSWYQQALGQGPQFIFQYYEEEERQRGNFPDRFSGHQFPNYSSELNVNALLLGDSALYLCASSSQGAEGSPLHFGNGTRLTVT.

In its sample, this clonotype was seen a few times. This chain joins TRBV2 and TRBJ2-5; the D gene is possibly TRBD1 (5 bases). Per the germline V gene, CDR1 is SNHLY and CDR2 is FYNNEI. The V end was cut by 2 bases, the J end by 1 base, with 11 bases between. CDR3 size: 15 residues. The chain's CDR3 is CASSERRQSQETQYF. As DNA, the CDR3 is TGTGCCAGCAGTGAACGGAGACAGAGCCAAGAGACCCAGTACTTC.

J is TRBJ1-3 and V is TRBV6-5, with 11 bases fitting TRBD1. In germline, CDR1 is MNHEY, CDR2 SVGAGI. The junction had 6 bases not matched to a gene; V was cut back by 6 bases and J by 8 bases. The CDR3 extends over 14 amino acids. In DNA form, the CDR3 reads TGTGCCAGCAGATCCGGGACAGGGGGATACACCATATATTTT. Its protein product is CASRSGTGGYTIYF.

The CDR3 is CASSSFGPGYEQYF. The DNA of the CDR3 is TGTGCCAGCAGCTCCTTTGGGCCGGGCTACGAGCAGTACTTC. V is TRBV7-9 and J is TRBJ2-7, with D hard to call. Germline-derived CDR1 and CDR2 are SEHNR and FQNEAQ (reference sequence). V was trimmed by 4 bases and J by 3 bases, leaving 13 bases between them. The CDR3 is 14 amino acids.

A note on this clonotype: It is likely a read error, because the conserved phenylalanine at the end of the CDR3 is missing. The gene calls are TRBV7-9 and TRBJ1-1; a possible D gene is TRBD1 (6 bases). The CDR3 loop spans 13 amino acids. Germline V gene sequence: CDR1 SEHNR, CDR2 FQNEAQ (reference sequence). Trimming left V 8 bases short and J 3 bases short, with 13 bases between. As DNA, the CDR3 is TGTGCCAGCGGACAGACGGAGTACACTGAAGCTTTCTTG. Protein product: CASGQTEYTEAFL.

The chain is built from TRBV7-2 and TRBJ2-3; 7 positions agree with TRBD2. This CDR3 comprises 14 residues. The ends lost 6 bases at V and 6 bases at J; junction bases unmatched: 9. CDR1 SGHTA and CDR2 FQGNSA come from the germline V gene. The CDR3 here is CASSSRGVTDTQYF. In nucleotides, the CDR3 is TGTGCCAGCAGTTCCCGGGGGGTTACGGATACGCAGTATTTT.

This clonotype showed up just a few times. The genes are TRBV6-6 and TRBJ1-1; D gene ambiguous. The germline gives CDR1 MNHNY, CDR2 SVGAGI (reference sequence). The CDR3 has 14 residues. The V end was cut by 2 bases, the J end by 4 bases, with 11 bases between. CDR3 bases: TGTGCCAGCAGTTACCCCGGTGGCCGCACTGAAGCTTTCTTT. It codes for CASSYPGGRTEAFF.

Worth noting for this clonotype: A junction end diverges from the germline sequence, so it may reflect a read error. The rearrangement links TRBV7-7 to TRBJ1-1; D uncertain. CDR3 length: 16 residues. Looked up from germline, CDR1 is SSHAT and CDR2 is FNYEAQ (reference sequence). CDR3: CASSKWGGQENTEAFF. The CDR3 nucleotides are TGTGCTAGCAGCAAGTGGGGTGGGCAGGAGAACACTGAAGCTTTCTTT.

Ten or more counts support this clonotype. The gene calls are TRBV16 and TRBJ1-4; a weak D match, TRBD1 (5 bases). Germline V lookup: CDR1 KGHSY, CDR2 FQNENV. The CDR3 contains 13 residues. V dropped 4 bases and J dropped 6 bases, with 9 bases sitting between them. DNA for the CDR3: TGTGCCAGCAGCCCTACGGGGGATGAAAAACTGTTTTTT. Its protein product is CASSPTGDEKLFF.

This clonotype has only a few counts. The chain uses TRBV29-1 and TRBJ1-1; D is undetermined. Germline values: CDR1 SQVTM, CDR2 ANQGSEA. The ends were cut back, 6 bases at V and 2 bases at J, with 10 bases in the middle. The CDR3 covers 12 residues. The CDR3 is CSVSDRNTEAFF. The CDR3 region has the DNA TGCAGCGTCTCGGACCGAAACACTGAAGCTTTCTTT.

The CDR3 region has the DNA TGTGCCAGCAGCTCACCCCGTGAGGTGGGGGGAATTAGCCACGAGCAGTACTTC. Its protein product is CASSSPREVGGISHEQYF. V usage is TRBV7-9 and J usage is TRBJ2-7; tentative D call: TRBD2 (6 bases). The V end lost 4 bases, the J end lost 5 bases, and 27 bases lay between the germline ends. The CDR3 is made up of 18 amino acids. CDR1 and CDR2 (germline): SEHNR, FQNEAQ (reference sequence).

In nucleotides, the CDR3 is TGTGCCAGCAGTTATCTTCTGCCCCCTTCGAGTCCCAACGGTGAAGCTTTCTTT. It yields the protein CASSYLLPPSSPNGEAFF. J is TRBJ1-1 and V is TRBV6-5; no firm D call. CDR3 size: 18 residues. V was pared by 3 bases and J by 7 bases, with 27 bases between. Germline-derived CDR1 and CDR2 are MNHEY and SVGAGI.